This section outlines one TCR beta chain sequence together with its context. What it recognizes is unknown. This sample is part of a study of T-cell reconstitution after alpha-beta-depleted transplantation in children. Study findings and constraints: Several hundred expanded graft clones reportedly gave rise to the alpha-beta T cells present about two months after transplant. Fresh T-cell production supplied most of the T-cell counts and diversity seen one year after transplant. After transplant, high TCRbeta diversity at day 60 in some patients arose from surviving recipient T cells and thymic progenitors.

CDR3 length equals 17 residues. With V trimmed by 1 base and J by 4 bases, 13 bases remained unmatched. The germline V gene encodes CDR1 SGHVS and CDR2 FNYEAQ. This sample's TCRbeta library carried unique molecular identifier barcodes. Each CDR3 protein is one row after TCRdb ran MiXCR on the PCR reads. The profile shows some 350,000 distinct CDR3 sequences, 15% to 20% of them singletons. The sample here was PBMCs, mostly from graft donor cells, taken 360 days after TCRalphabeta/CD19-depleted stem cell transplant. The sequence derives from a male patient between 2 and 9 years old who had a stem cell transplant for acute lymphoblastic leukemia, so the T cells may come from the graft donor. The chain recombines TRBV7-6 with TRBJ2-7, with TRBD1 identical over 7 bases. This CDR3 reads CASSLDPRGGLVYEQYF. In DNA, the CDR3 is TGTGCCAGCAGCTTAGATCCCCGAGGGGGCCTGGTATACGAGCAGTACTTC.